Each of the 13 T cell receptor beta chains below was sequenced from the same sample in a study of beta chain features in type 1 diabetes. The study, taken as a whole, reports: For Type 1 diabetes patients, all four CD4+ subsets carried TCRB CDR3s that were moderately but significantly shorter.

Antigens of these TCRs are unknown. The isolated RNA, all of it, was reverse transcribed, so expressed TCRB transcripts were what got sequenced. This table comes from immunoSEQ multiplex PCR, and its TCRdb copy is limited to in-frame clones, with some not included. The data contain roughly 730,000 clones, 10% to 15% of them singletons. What was sequenced was naive CD4+ T cells from blood. These receptors were taken from a man younger than 35 with type 1 diabetes.

The chain is built from TRBV19 and TRBJ1-1; 7 bases map to TRBD1. Germline V CDR1 and CDR2: LNHDA, SQIVND (reference sequence). V gave up 9 bases and J gave up 0 bases; unmatched junction bases: 10. The CDR3 sequence is 15 residues long. The CDR3 coding sequence is TGTGCCAGCAAACCAGGACAGGCGATGAACACTGAAGCTTTCTTT. Translation gives CASKPGQAMNTEAFF.

V and J are TRBV30 and TRBJ1-2, with D hard to call. Trimming shortened V by 3 bases and J by 4 bases, and 6 bases separated the two germline ends. Germline CDR1 and CDR2: GTSNPN and SVGIG (reference sequence). This CDR3 comprises 11 residues. In DNA form, the CDR3 reads TGTGCCTGGAGCAGGACCTATGGCTACACCTTC. It translates to CAWSRTYGYTF. Full variable domain (rest looked up from reference TRBV30 and TRBJ1-2): SQTIHQWPATLVQPVGSPLSLECTVEGTSNPNLYWYRQAAGRGLQLLFYSVGIGQISSEVPQNLSASRPQDRQFILSSKKLLLSDSGFYLCAWSRTYGYTFGSGTRLTVV.

The CDR3 DNA is TGTGCCAGCAGCTTAGTAGTTCAGCGCAGCGAGCAGTACTTC. Amino acids: CASSLVVQRSEQYF. J is TRBJ2-7 and V is TRBV7-9; D is unclear. The length of the CDR3 is 14 residues. Trimming stripped 1 base from V and 6 bases from J, with 13 bases between. Per the germline V gene, CDR1 is SEHNR and CDR2 is FQNEAQ (reference sequence).

This clone was observed a handful of times. The V call is TRBV7-9, the J call TRBJ2-6; D not certain. CDR3 length: 15 residues. Germline CDR1 is SEHNR and CDR2 is FQNEAQ (reference sequence). V lost 3 bases and J 0 bases, leaving 6 bases between the germline ends. The CDR3 here is CASSLSPSGANVLTF. DNA for the CDR3: TGTGCCAGCAGCTTGAGCCCCTCTGGGGCCAACGTCCTGACTTTC.

This clone was seen a handful of times. The genes are TRBV7-2 and TRBJ2-5; TRBD2 aligns across 9 bases. V was pared by 3 bases and J by 5 bases, with 7 bases of the junction left unmatched. The CDR3 runs to 15 residues. Germline V gene data show CDR1 as SGHTA and CDR2 as FQGNSA. CDR3 in DNA: TGTGCCAGCAGCTTCGGTAGCGGGGGTTATGAGACCCAGTACTTC. Protein: CASSFGSGGYETQYF. Drawing the rest from reference TRBV7-2 and TRBJ2-5, the complete variable domain is GAGVSQSPSNKVTEKGKDVELRCDPISGHTALYWYRQSLGQGLEFLIYFQGNSAPDKSGLPSDRFSAERTGGSVSTLTIQRTQQEDSAVYLCASSFGSGGYETQYFGPGTRLLVL.

In the case of this clone: Other DNA sequences of this sample code for an identical CDR3. This rearrangement joins TRBV6-5 to TRBJ2-1, with D hard to call. The CDR3 runs to 12 residues. Germline V gene sequence: CDR1 MNHEY, CDR2 SVGAGI. Trimming removed 2 bases from V and 5 bases from J, with 4 bases in between. The DNA for the CDR3 is TGTGCCAGCAGTTACGGGAACAATGAGCAGTTCTTC. Translation: CASSYGNNEQFF.

The chain links TRBV29-1 to TRBJ1-2; D not resolved. V lost 7 bases to trimming and J lost 6 bases, with 24 bases between them. Germline V gives CDR1 SQVTM, CDR2 ANQGSEA. The CDR3 extends over 15 amino acids. DNA for the CDR3: TGCAGCGCCCCGAGCAGCGTACCTTTCGTAGATGGCTACACCTTC. Translated: CSAPSSVPFVDGYTF.

The table lists this clone with many counts. This CDR3 is CAPGRDEQFF. The CDR3 DNA sequence: TGTGCCCCGGGAAGGGATGAGCAGTTCTTC. The chain has TRBV7-9 and TRBJ2-1; D is perhaps TRBD2 (5 bases). The germline V gene has CDR1 SEHNR and CDR2 FQNEAQ (reference sequence). This CDR3 contains 10 residues. With 11 bases removed from V and 8 bases from J, the gap between germline ends came to 10 bases.

This chain uses TRBV28 with TRBJ1-1, with D possibly TRBD1 on 5 matching bases. Germline loops: CDR1 MDHEN, CDR2 SYDVKM. This CDR3 contains 11 residues. V was shortened by 3 bases and J by 10 bases, with 9 bases between the two germline ends. The CDR3 here is CASSLGERAFF. CDR3 nucleotide sequence: TGTGCCAGCAGTTTGGGGGAGCGAGCTTTCTTT. Full variable domain (remainder filled in from reference TRBV28 and TRBJ1-1): DVKVTQSSRYLVKRTGEKVFLECVQDMDHENMFWYRQDPGLGLRLIYFSYDVKMKEKGDIPEGYSVSREKKERFSLILESASTNQTSMYLCASSLGERAFFGQGTRLTVV.

The chain uses TRBV7-2 and TRBJ1-5; TRBD1 agrees at 7 bases. V was clipped by 5 bases and J by 6 bases; unmatched bases: 7. There are 14 residues in the CDR3. CDR1 and CDR2 from the germline V gene are SGHTA and FQGNSA. The CDR3 protein is CASSPGDRSQPQHF. In DNA form, the CDR3 reads TGTGCCAGCAGCCCAGGGGACAGATCTCAGCCCCAGCATTTT. Looking up the rest from reference TRBV7-2 and TRBJ1-5 gives the full variable domain: GAGVSQSPSNKVTEKGKDVELRCDPISGHTALYWYRQSLGQGLEFLIYFQGNSAPDKSGLPSDRFSAERTGGSVSTLTIQRTQQEDSAVYLCASSPGDRSQPQHFGDGTRLSIL.

Details on this clone: This sample includes further DNA sequences coding for the same CDR3. This rearrangement joins TRBV18 to TRBJ1-2, with TRBD1 as a possible D gene (5 bases). Trimming removed 1 base from V and 6 bases from J, with 6 bases in between. This CDR3 contains 12 residues. Germline values: CDR1 KGHSH, CDR2 LQKENI. The CDR3 nucleotides read TGTGCCAGCTCACCACGGGGGGATGGCTACACCTTC. Translated: CASSPRGDGYTF.

This chain uses TRBV6-5 with TRBJ2-7; D is undetermined. Germline V gene sequence: CDR1 MNHEY, CDR2 SVGAGI. The V end lost 0 bases, the J end lost 6 bases, and 9 bases lay between the germline ends. The CDR3 has 13 residues. CDR3 sequence (DNA): TGTGCCAGCAGTTACTCGAAAGGATCCGAGCAGTACTTC. Amino acids: CASSYSKGSEQYF.

The rearrangement links TRBV28 to TRBJ1-4; a possible D gene is TRBD1 (6 bases). CDR3 length equals 15 residues. The germline CDR1 and CDR2 sequences are MDHEN and SYDVKM. V lost 5 bases and J 5 bases, leaving 15 bases between the germline ends. CDR3 sequence: CASSPHRTVNEKLFF. CDR3 DNA: TGTGCCAGCAGTCCCCACCGGACAGTGAATGAAAAACTGTTTTTT.